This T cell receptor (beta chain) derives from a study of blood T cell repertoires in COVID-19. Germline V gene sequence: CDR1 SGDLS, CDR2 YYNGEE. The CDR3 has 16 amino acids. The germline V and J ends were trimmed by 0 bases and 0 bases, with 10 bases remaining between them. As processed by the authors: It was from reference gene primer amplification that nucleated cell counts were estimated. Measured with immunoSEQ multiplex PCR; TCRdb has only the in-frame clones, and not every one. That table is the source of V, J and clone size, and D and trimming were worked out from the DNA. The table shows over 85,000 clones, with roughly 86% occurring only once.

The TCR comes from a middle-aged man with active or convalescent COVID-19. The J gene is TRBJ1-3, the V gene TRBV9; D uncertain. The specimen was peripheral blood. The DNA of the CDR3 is TGTGCCAGCAGCGTAGCTTCGGGATTCTCTGGAAACACCATATATTTT. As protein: CASSVASGFSGNTIYF. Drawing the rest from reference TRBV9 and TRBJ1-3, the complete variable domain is DSGVTQTPKHLITATGQRVTLRCSPRSGDLSVYWYQQSLDQGLQFLIQYYNGEERAKGNILERFSAQQFPDLHSELNLSSLELGDSALYFCASSVASGFSGNTIYFGEGSWLTVV.